The clone carrying this T cell receptor (beta chain) turned up a few times. The data derive from a study of blood T cell repertoires in COVID-19. The wider study: COVID-19 samples, acute and convalescent, were from the United States, Italy and Spain.

Clones were sequenced by immunoSEQ multiplex PCR, and TCRdb holds only the in-frame ones, with some missing. The data show about 200,000 clones, around 85% seen once. Residents of 24 US areas, aged about 18 to 95 years, made up the participants. Two consecutive negative NP/OP PCR tests, clearance, or resolved symptoms defined Cohort 3 recovery. The source of this sequence is a middle-aged man who had recovered from COVID-19. The sequenced sample was PBMCs or T cells enriched from blood (not recorded which).

CDR3 region: CSVEGRYEQYF. In DNA form, the CDR3 reads TGCAGCGTTGAAGGGAGATACGAGCAGTACTTC. This rearrangement joins TRBV29-1 to TRBJ2-7; no firm D call. V lost 1 base, J lost 4 bases, and 5 bases lay in between. This CDR3 is built from 11 residues. The germline CDR1 and CDR2 sequences are SQVTM and ANQGSEA.